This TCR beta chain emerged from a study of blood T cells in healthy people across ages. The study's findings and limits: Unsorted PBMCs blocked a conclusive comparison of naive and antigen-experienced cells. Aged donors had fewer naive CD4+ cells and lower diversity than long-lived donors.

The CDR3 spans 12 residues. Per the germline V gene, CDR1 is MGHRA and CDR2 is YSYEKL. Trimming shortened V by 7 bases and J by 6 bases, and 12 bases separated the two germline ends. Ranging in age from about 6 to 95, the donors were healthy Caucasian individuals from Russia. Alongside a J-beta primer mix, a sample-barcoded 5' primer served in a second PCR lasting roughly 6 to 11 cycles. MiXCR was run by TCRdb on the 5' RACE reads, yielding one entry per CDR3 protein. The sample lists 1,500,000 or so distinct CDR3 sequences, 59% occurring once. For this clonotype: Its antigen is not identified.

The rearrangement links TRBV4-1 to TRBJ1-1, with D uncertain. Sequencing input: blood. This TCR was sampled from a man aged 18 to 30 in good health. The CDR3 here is CASNSNEAEAFF. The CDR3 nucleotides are TGCGCCAGCAACTCAAACGAGGCTGAAGCTTTCTTT.